Listed below are T cell receptor beta chains from one sample, sequenced in a study of CD8 T cells in ankylosing spondylitis. TCRdb processed the 5' RACE reads anew with MiXCR; each CDR3 protein has one entry. The sample shows about 340,000 distinct CDR3 sequences, 20% to 25% of them seen only once. The sample taken for sequencing was blood, either unsorted or a sorted T cell fraction (not recorded which). The receptors were gathered from a male donor with ankylosing spondylitis or in good health (not recorded which). Each CDR3 is given with its conserved first and last residue. The order of the fields is clone size, V gene, D gene, J gene, CDR3 DNA, CDR3 protein. D genes are given only for firm matches. Size is stated for part of the rows, as once, few or many counts, or as a class when the clone is expanded.

>.|TRBV5-8|.|TRBJ2-5
TGTGCCAGCAGCATTCCCGTGGGTTTGGAGACCCAGTACTTC
CASSIPVGLETQYF
>.|TRBV5-6|.|TRBJ2-5
TGTGCCAGCAGCTTTCTCTCAGGGGCGGAGACCCAGTACTTC
CASSFLSGAETQYF
>.|TRBV7-8|TRBD2|TRBJ2-3
TGTGCCAGCAGCTCCAATGCGGGGGGGCCCCCAGATACGCAGTATTTT
CASSSNAGGPPDTQYF
>.|TRBV7-8|TRBD1|TRBJ2-7
TGTGCCAGCAGCGGCGACAGGGCTTGGTACGAGCAGTACTTC
CASSGDRAWYEQYF
>.|TRBV5-6|.|TRBJ2-7
TGTGCCAGCGGCCCAGTCGGTGGAACCTACGAGCAGTACTTC
CASGPVGGTYEQYF
>once|TRBV7-9|.|TRBJ2-1
TGTGCCAGCAGCTATTCAAAGGCAAGCTCCTACAATGAGCAGTTCTTC
CASSYSKASSYNEQFF
>.|TRBV5-1|TRBD1|TRBJ2-1
TGCGCCAGCAGCCGGTACCGGGACAGTGCCTACAATGAGCAGTTCTTC
CASSRYRDSAYNEQFF
>few|TRBV27|.|TRBJ2-7
TGTGCCAGCAGTTTATTTCATGGCTGGGGGGAGCAGTACTTC
CASSLFHGWGEQYF
>.|TRBV12-3/TRBV12-4|TRBD1|TRBJ2-1
TGTGCCAGCAGACCCGGACAGGGGGCTTACAATGAGCAGTTCTTC
CASRPGQGAYNEQFF
>.|TRBV4-1|.|TRBJ2-1
TGCGCCAGCAGCCAAGATCGATCCAGCGGGCGCGAAGTCGGGGGTGAGCAGTTCTTC
CASSQDRSSGREVGGEQFF
>many|TRBV20-1|.|TRBJ1-6
TGCAGTGCTAGAGATCTTCGGGGGTTTGGCTCACCCCTCCACTTT
CSARDLRGFGSPLHF
>.|TRBV12-3/TRBV12-4|TRBD2|TRBJ2-3
TGTACCAGCACGTTCTTCGCGACTAGCGGGGGATACACAGATACGCAGTATTTT
CTSTFFATSGGYTDTQYF
>many|TRBV13|TRBD1|TRBJ2-7
TGTGCCAGCAGCTCCGGGACAGCCTACGAGCAGTACTTC
CASSSGTAYEQYF
>.|TRBV5-8|.|TRBJ2-3
TGTGCCAGCAGCCGGCGCCAGCCAGATACGCAGTATTTT
CASSRRQPDTQYF
>.|TRBV30|.|TRBJ2-1
TGTGCCTGGAGTGGGGTTAATGAGCAGTTCTTC
CAWSGVNEQFF
>.|TRBV20-1|.|TRBJ2-3
TGCAGTGCTATGAGGGGGGCGGTAGATACGCAGTATTTT
CSAMRGAVDTQYF
>.|TRBV12-3/TRBV12-4|.|TRBJ2-5
TGTGCCAGCAGACCCCCGGACTTATACCAAGAGACCCAGTACTTC
CASRPPDLYQETQYF
>.|TRBV30|.|TRBJ2-1
TGTGCCTGGAGTCCCTCTAATGAGCAGTTCTTC
CAWSPSNEQFF
>many|TRBV20-1|.|TRBJ2-7
TGCAGTGCTAGAAAGGAGAGGTTCTACGAGCAGTACTTC
CSARKERFYEQYF
>.|TRBV29-1|.|TRBJ2-2
TGCAGCGTTGAAGAAAGCGTTTTCGGCACCGGGGAGCTGTTTTTT
CSVEESVFGTGELFF
>many|TRBV20-1|.|TRBJ1-1
TGCAGTGCTAGAGTCTGGGGAGGTACTGAAGCTTTCTTT
CSARVWGGTEAFF
>few|TRBV9|.|TRBJ2-7
TGTGCCAGCAGCGTAGGGCCAGGGGGGGGCTACGAGCAGTACTTC
CASSVGPGGGYEQYF
>few|TRBV2|.|TRBJ2-5
TGTGCCAGCAGCCACGACTCGTACCAAGAGACCCAGTACTTC
CASSHDSYQETQYF
>.|TRBV29-1|.|TRBJ1-1
TGCAGCGTTGGGGGAGTCGACTCGGCCTCAAACACTGAAGCTTTCTTT
CSVGGVDSASNTEAFF
>.|TRBV10-2|.|TRBJ2-7
TGCGCCAGCAGTGAGGAGTTCAACGAGCAGTACTTC
CASSEEFNEQYF
>.|TRBV5-6|.|TRBJ2-5
TGTGCCAGCAGCTTGGTTCGGACTGAAGAGACCCAGTACTTC
CASSLVRTEETQYF
>few|TRBV14|.|TRBJ2-7
TGTGCCAGCAGCCAAGAGCCGGGACTCCACTACGAGCAGTACTTC
CASSQEPGLHYEQYF
>many|TRBV7-8|.|TRBJ2-1
TGTGCCAGCAGCCCGTGGACCAGAAGCTCCTACAATGAGCAGTTCTTC
CASSPWTRSSYNEQFF
>.|TRBV12-3/TRBV12-4|TRBD1|TRBJ1-2
TGTGCCAGCAGTTCAGGACAGGGGGCGTCTGGCTACACCTTC
CASSSGQGASGYTF
>.|TRBV2|TRBD2|TRBJ2-3
TGTGCCAGCAGGAGCGGGGCTAGCACAGATACGCAGTATTTT
CASRSGASTDTQYF
>.|TRBV28|TRBD2|TRBJ2-1
TGTGCCAGCAGGGTAGCGGGGGGACGAGAGCAGTTCTTC
CASRVAGGREQFF
>few|TRBV29-1|.|TRBJ1-2
TGCAGCGTCCCCGGCCAGTACACCTTC
CSVPGQYTF
>few|TRBV11-2|TRBD2|TRBJ2-1
TGTGCCAGCAGCTTCCTACTAGCGGGGGCCTTGAATGAGCAGTTCTTC
CASSFLLAGALNEQFF